This is a list of T cell receptor beta chains from one sample in a study of CD8+CD57+ T cells in acquired aplastic anemia. One entry per CDR3 protein, called by TCRdb with MiXCR from the reads. The sample lists around 150,000 distinct CDR3 sequences, about 50% occurring once. Sequencing input: sorted CD4+, CD8+, or CD8+CD57+ T cells (not recorded which) from PBMCs. The source is a human donor with aplastic anemia. Each CDR3 is given with its conserved first and last residue. D genes are given only for firm matches. Not all rows give a size; the values are once, few, many and, for expanded clones, a class.

few TRBD1 TRBJ1-1 TRBV5-1 TGCGCCAGCAGCTTGGGACAGGGGTTGAGCACTGAAGCTTTCTTT CASSLGQGLSTEAFF
many - TRBJ1-4 TRBV7-9 TGTGCCAGCAGCTTAGTGTCAGGGCGGGAAAAACTGTTTTTT CASSLVSGREKLFF
- TRBD2 TRBJ2-1 TRBV4-2 TGTGCCAGCAGCCAAGCTAGCGGGAGGTTCTCCTACAATGAGCAGTTCTTC CASSQASGRFSYNEQFF
- TRBD2 TRBJ2-7 TRBV20-1 TGCAGTGCTCTGGTGACTAGCCGGCGCTACGAGCAGTACTTC CSALVTSRRYEQYF
many TRBD2 TRBJ2-3 TRBV5-1 TGCGCCAGCAGCTTGGAGCGGGAGTCTGATACGCAGTATTTT CASSLERESDTQYF
many TRBD2 TRBJ2-1 TRBV29-1 TGCAGCGTTGAGACTAGCGGGAGGGCAGTGAGTGAGCAGTTCTTC CSVETSGRAVSEQFF
many - TRBJ2-3 TRBV24-1 TGTGCCACCAGTGATTCCCTCCGGAGCACAGATACGCAGTATTTT CATSDSLRSTDTQYF
many - TRBJ2-5 TRBV9 TGTGCCAGCAGCGTAGGGGGGGGGCGTTCCCAAGAGACCCAGTACTTC CASSVGGGRSQETQYF
- TRBD2 TRBJ2-1 TRBV2 TGTGCCAGCGCTGACCCGACTAGCGGCAGTCATGAGCAGTTCTTC CASADPTSGSHEQFF
- - TRBJ2-7 TRBV5-5 TGTGCCAGCAGCTTAGTTCGGGGAGCCGAGTACTTC CASSLVRGAEYF
- TRBD1 TRBJ2-7 TRBV20-1 TGCAGTGCCCGGAGGGGGACAGGGGTCTACGAGCAGTACTTC CSARRGTGVYEQYF
- - TRBJ2-5 TRBV19 TGTGCCAGCCGACAAGCCGGGGAGACCCAGTACTTC CASRQAGETQYF